One and the same sample provided the 3 T cell receptor beta chains below, sequenced in a study of B cell selection in AIRE deficiency. The repertoire was sequenced with immunoSEQ multiplex PCR; TCRdb's copy has only in-frame clones and lacks some. The profile shows 28,000 or so clones, around 92% of them singletons. Regulatory T cells were sorted as CD4+CD25hiCD127low/negative cells. The sample taken for sequencing was CD4+CD25+ Tregs sorted from PBMCs. The receptors shown here come from a human donor in good health.

This clone showed up just a few times. The chain links TRBV7-9 to TRBJ1-1; no reliable D call. V lost 2 bases and J 8 bases, leaving 6 bases between the germline ends. The CDR3 is made up of 11 amino acids. Germline V gene data show CDR1 as SEHNR and CDR2 as FQNEAQ (reference sequence). The CDR3 DNA follows: TGTGCCAGCAGCTTAACAGTCGAAGCTTTCTTT. It codes for CASSLTVEAFF.

The chain is built from TRBV9 and TRBJ2-1; TRBD2 agrees at 14 bases. Germline CDR1 is SGDLS and CDR2 is YYNGEE. CDR3 length equals 19 residues. Unmatched junction bases numbered 8, after V lost 3 bases and J lost 0 bases. The CDR3 DNA reads as TGTGCCAGCAGCGACGGGACTAGCGGGGGCCTTAGCTCCTACAATGAGCAGTTCTTC. It specifies CASSDGTSGGLSSYNEQFF.

V is TRBV15 and J is TRBJ1-5, with unresolved D. CDR1 is LNHNV, CDR2 YYDKDF, per germline (reference sequence). Trimming stripped 5 bases from V and 4 bases from J, with 15 bases between. This CDR3 spans 15 amino acids. For the CDR3, the DNA is TGTGCCACCAGCTCCCCCCCGGGCCGAAATCAGCCCCAGCATTTT. Translating gives CATSSPPGRNQPQHF.